Listed below are T cell receptor beta chains from one sample, sequenced in a study of blood T cell repertoires in COVID-19. The method was immunoSEQ multiplex PCR; TCRdb's version includes in-frame clones alone and lacks a portion of them. This sample has roughly 200,000 clones; 70% to 90% occur once, and the top ten carry 1.2%. What was sequenced was PBMCs or T cells enriched from blood (not recorded which). The receptors were gathered from a young man who had recovered from COVID-19. CDR3s include the opening cysteine and the closing phenylalanine or tryptophan. D genes are given only for firm matches. Rows give clone size only sometimes, using once, few, many, or a class for an expanded clone.

j_call v_call clone_size d_call cdr3_aa cdr3_nt
TRBJ1-5 TRBV30 . . CAAEGGGNQPQHF TGTGCCGCCGAGGGAGGGGGCAATCAGCCCCAGCATTTT
TRBJ2-1 TRBV11-2 . TRBD2 CASSLGTSLGDPEQFF TGTGCCAGCAGCTTAGGGACTAGCCTGGGCGACCCTGAGCAGTTCTTC
TRBJ2-2 TRBV7-2 . . CASSLRGMAGELFF TGTGCCAGCAGCTTACGGGGTATGGCCGGGGAGCTGTTTTTT
TRBJ1-5 TRBV10-1 few . CASRWDQPQHF TGCGCCTCGAGGTGGGATCAGCCCCAGCATTTT
TRBJ1-5 TRBV7-8 few TRBD1 CASSRDRGNSNQPQHF TGTGCCAGCAGCCGGGACAGGGGGAATAGCAATCAGCCCCAGCATTTT
TRBJ1-5 TRBV28 . TRBD1 CASSFDREVGNSNQPQHF TGTGCCAGCAGTTTTGACAGGGAAGTGGGGAATAGCAATCAGCCCCAGCATTTT
TRBJ2-1 TRBV7-8 . TRBD2 CASSFRGTSVNNEQFF TGTGCCAGCAGCTTTAGGGGGACTAGCGTCAACAATGAGCAGTTCTTC
TRBJ2-5 TRBV19 . TRBD1 CASSARTGDETQYF TGTGCCAGTAGTGCGCGCACAGGGGATGAGACCCAGTACTTC
TRBJ1-1 TRBV2 once TRBD1 CASSEAIWTGQAFF TGTGCCAGCAGTGAAGCTATCTGGACAGGGCAGGCTTTCTTT
TRBJ2-7 TRBV3-1/TRBV3-2 . . CASSQLNYEQYF TGTGCCAGCAGCCAATTAAACTACGAGCAGTACTTC
TRBJ2-1 TRBV3-1/TRBV3-2 . TRBD1 CASSQDHAGGFEYNEQFF TGTGCCAGCAGCCAAGATCACGCAGGGGGTTTTGAGTACAATGAGCAGTTCTTC
TRBJ1-6 TRBV9 . . CASSAGGSYNSPLHF TGTGCCAGCAGCGCTGGGGGCAGCTATAATTCACCCCTCCACTTT